This T cell receptor (beta chain) appears in the sequencing data of a study of OX40 agonist ivuxolimab in advanced cancers. On the study more broadly: A male proportion of around 86% was recorded, with mean age about 60 years and range about 23 to 80. Under the entry rules, prior anti-PD-1, anti-PD-L1 or anti-CTLA-4 therapy was allowed, and about 40% had some. Whole-study findings and limits: The antigen specificity of the peripheral T cells (those that were expanded) was not determined.

V gave up 5 bases and J gave up 4 bases; unmatched junction bases: 5. CDR3 length equals 14 residues. The V gene's germline CDR1 is LNHDA and CDR2 SQIVND (reference sequence). Repertoires were generated with immunoSEQ multiplex PCR, while TCRdb's copy carries only in-frame clones and drops some. The repertoire holds around 20,000 clones, with around two thirds as singletons. Details on this clone: Its cognate antigen is unknown.

The starting material was CD4+ or CD8+ T cells sorted from blood, obtained in a trial of the OX40 agonist ivuxolimab. The chain has TRBV19 and TRBJ2-7, with 10 bases fitting TRBD1. The receptor comes from an adult with an advanced solid tumor such as melanoma, head and neck, liver or kidney cancer. This chain's CDR3 is CASSLTGGEYEQYF. CDR3 sequence (DNA): TGTGCCAGTAGTTTGACAGGGGGCGAGTACGAGCAGTACTTC.